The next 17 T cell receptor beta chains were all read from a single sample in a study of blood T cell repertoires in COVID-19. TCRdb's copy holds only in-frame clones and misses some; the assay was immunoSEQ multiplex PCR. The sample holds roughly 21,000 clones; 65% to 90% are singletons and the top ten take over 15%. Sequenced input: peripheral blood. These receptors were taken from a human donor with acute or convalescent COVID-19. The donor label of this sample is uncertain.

The CDR3 DNA is TGCGCCAGCAGCTCGCCAGGGGGCGGCTACACCTTC. It specifies CASSSPGGGYTF. The chain is built from TRBV5-1 and TRBJ1-2; 8 bases agree with TRBD1. The germline V gene encodes CDR1 SGHRS and CDR2 YFSETQ. This CDR3 is built from 12 residues. The trim removed 3 bases at V and 8 bases at J, leaving 3 bases unmatched.

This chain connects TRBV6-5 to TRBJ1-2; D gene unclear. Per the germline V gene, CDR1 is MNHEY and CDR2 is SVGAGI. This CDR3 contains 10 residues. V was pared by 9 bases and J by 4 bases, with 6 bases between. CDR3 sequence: CASNSYGYTF. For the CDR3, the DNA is TGTGCCAGTAACAGCTATGGCTACACCTTC.

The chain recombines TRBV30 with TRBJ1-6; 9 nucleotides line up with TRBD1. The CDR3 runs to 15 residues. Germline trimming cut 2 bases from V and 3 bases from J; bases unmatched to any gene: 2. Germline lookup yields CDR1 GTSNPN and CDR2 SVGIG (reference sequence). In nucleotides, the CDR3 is TGTGCCTGGAGTCCGGGACAGGGCTATAATTCACCCCTCCACTTT. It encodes CAWSPGQGYNSPLHF. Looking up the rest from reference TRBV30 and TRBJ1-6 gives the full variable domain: SQTIHQWPATLVQPVGSPLSLECTVEGTSNPNLYWYRQAAGRGLQLLFYSVGIGQISSEVPQNLSASRPQDRQFILSSKKLLLSDSGFYLCAWSPGQGYNSPLHFGNGTRLTVT.

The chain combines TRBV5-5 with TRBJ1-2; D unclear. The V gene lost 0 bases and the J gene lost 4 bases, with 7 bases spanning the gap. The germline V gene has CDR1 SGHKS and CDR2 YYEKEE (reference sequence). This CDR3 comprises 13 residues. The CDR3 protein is CASSLGGSYGYTF. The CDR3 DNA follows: TGTGCCAGCAGCTTGGGCGGATCCTATGGCTACACCTTC.

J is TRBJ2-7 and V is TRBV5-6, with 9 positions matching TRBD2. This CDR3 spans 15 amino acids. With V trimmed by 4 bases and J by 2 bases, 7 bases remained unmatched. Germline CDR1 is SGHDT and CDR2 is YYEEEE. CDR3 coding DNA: TGTGCCAGCAGCCCCAAGAGCGGGGGGCCCTACGAGCAGTACTTC. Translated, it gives CASSPKSGGPYEQYF.

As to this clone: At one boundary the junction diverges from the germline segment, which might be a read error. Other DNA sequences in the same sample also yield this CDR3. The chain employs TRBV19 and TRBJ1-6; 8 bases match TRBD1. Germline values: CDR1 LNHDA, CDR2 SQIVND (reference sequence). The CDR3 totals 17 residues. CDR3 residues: CASSIEPSRGRNSPLHF. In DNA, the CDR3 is TGTGCCAGTAGTATAGAGCCTTCCAGGGGGCGAAATTCACCTCTCCACTTT.

Here the CDR3 DNA reads TGTGCCAGCAGCTTCTACGGTCTGCTCGACATTCAGTACTTC. Protein sequence: CASSFYGLLDIQYF. The gene calls are TRBV5-8 and TRBJ2-4, with D unresolved. The V and J ends lost 2 bases and 8 bases respectively, with 14 bases between them. The germline V gene has CDR1 SGHTS and CDR2 YDEGEE. The CDR3 totals 14 residues.

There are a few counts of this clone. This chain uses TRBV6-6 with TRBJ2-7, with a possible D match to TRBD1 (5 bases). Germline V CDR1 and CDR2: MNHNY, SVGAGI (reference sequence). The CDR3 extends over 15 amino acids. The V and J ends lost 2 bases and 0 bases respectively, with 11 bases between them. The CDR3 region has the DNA TGTGCCAGCAGTTACGGGGCAGGTCTCTCCTACGAGCAGTACTTC. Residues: CASSYGAGLSYEQYF.

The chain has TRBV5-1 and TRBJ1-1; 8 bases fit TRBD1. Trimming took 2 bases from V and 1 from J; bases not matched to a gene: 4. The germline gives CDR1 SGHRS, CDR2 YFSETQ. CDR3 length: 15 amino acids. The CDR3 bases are TGCGCCAGCAGCTTCGCCGGGACAGGGAACACTGAAGCTTTCTTT. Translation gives CASSFAGTGNTEAFF.

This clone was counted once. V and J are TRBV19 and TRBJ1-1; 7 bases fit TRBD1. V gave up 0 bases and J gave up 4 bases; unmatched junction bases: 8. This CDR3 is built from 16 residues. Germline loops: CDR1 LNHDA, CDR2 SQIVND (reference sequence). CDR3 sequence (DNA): TGTGCCAGTAGTATAGAAAGGACAGGACGGGGCACTGAAGCTTTCTTT. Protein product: CASSIERTGRGTEAFF.

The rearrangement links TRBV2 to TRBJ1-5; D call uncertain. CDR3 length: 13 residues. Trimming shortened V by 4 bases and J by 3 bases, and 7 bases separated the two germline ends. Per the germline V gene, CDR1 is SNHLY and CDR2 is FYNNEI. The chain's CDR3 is CASSGSFNQPQHF. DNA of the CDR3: TGTGCCAGCAGTGGGAGCTTCAATCAGCCCCAGCATTTT.

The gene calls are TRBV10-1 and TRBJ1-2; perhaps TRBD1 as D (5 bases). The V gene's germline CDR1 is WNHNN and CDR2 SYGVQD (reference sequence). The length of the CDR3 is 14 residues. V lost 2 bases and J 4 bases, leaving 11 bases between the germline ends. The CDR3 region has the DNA TGCGCCAGCAGTGAGAACCCGGACATCTATGGCTACACCTTC. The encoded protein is CASSENPDIYGYTF.

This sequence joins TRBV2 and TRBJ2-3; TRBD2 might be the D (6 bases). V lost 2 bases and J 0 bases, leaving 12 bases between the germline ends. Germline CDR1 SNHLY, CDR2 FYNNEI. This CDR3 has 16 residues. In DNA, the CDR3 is TGTGCCAGCAGTGAATTAGGAGGGGCTAGCACAGATACGCAGTATTTT. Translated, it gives CASSELGGASTDTQYF.

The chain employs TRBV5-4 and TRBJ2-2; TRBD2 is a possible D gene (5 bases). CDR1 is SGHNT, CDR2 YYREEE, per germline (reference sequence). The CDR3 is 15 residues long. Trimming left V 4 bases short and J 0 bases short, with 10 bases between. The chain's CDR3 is CASSRGIPNTGELFF. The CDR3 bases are TGTGCCAGCAGCCGAGGGATTCCGAACACCGGGGAGCTGTTTTTT.

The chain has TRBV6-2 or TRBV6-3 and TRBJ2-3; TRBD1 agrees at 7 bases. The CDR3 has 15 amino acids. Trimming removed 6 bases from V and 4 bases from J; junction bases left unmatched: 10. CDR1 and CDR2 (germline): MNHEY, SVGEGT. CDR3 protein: CASSVTGARADTQYF. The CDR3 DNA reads TGTGCCAGCAGCGTAACAGGGGCCAGGGCAGATACGCAGTATTTT.

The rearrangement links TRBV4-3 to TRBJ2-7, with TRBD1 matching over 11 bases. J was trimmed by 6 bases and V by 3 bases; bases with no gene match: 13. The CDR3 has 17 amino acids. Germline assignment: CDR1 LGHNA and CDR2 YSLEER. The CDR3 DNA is TGCGCCAGCAGCCACAGCGGCTACGGACAGGGGGCCGTCGAGCAGTACTTC. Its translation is CASSHSGYGQGAVEQYF.

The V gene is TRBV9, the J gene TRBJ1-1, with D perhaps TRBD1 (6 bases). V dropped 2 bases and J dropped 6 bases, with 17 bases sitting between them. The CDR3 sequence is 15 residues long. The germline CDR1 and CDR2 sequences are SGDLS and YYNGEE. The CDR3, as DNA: TGTGCCAGCAGCGTCGAACAGGGTTTTTCTTCTGAAGCTTTCTTT. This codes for CASSVEQGFSSEAFF.